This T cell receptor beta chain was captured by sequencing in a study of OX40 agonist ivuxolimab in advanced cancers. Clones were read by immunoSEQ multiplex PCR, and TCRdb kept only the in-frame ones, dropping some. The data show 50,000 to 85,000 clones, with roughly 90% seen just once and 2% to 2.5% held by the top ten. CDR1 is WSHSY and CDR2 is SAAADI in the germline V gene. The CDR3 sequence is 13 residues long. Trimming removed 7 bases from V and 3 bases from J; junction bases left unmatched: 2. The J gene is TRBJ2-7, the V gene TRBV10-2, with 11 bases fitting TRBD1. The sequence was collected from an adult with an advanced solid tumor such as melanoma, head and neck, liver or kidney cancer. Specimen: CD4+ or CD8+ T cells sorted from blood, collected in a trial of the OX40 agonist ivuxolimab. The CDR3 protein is CASTGTGGYEQYF. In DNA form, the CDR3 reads TGCGCCAGCACCGGGACAGGGGGCTACGAGCAGTACTTC.